The entry below describes one TCR beta chain. There is no known antigen for this receptor. No much larger clone exists at a distance of one base, and base qualities are not known. Read against the paper, the sample's time point label means: week 3, after first cycle of checkpoint inhibitor. Blood samples were taken before treatment (T0) and at week 3 (W3), following the first cycle of checkpoint blockade. Except for a couple of patients with rapid clinical progression, response was assessed 12 weeks after the first infusion by RECIST 1.1; disease control meant complete response, partial response or stable disease. Patients were not eligible if they had prior systemic cancer treatment, concomitant immunosuppressant therapy or synchronous other active malignancies. Bulk PBMC and plasma cell-free DNA were both sequenced for TCR beta so that circulating cells and T cell turnover could be tracked. PBMC were isolated from blood with Lymphoprep and SepMate tubes, followed by red cell lysis. QIAamp DNA Blood Mini kits were used to extract DNA from both PBMC and sorted T cell subsets.

This specimen comes from a study of blood T cell dynamics during melanoma immunotherapy (dated by TCRdb to 2020 to 2022). With regard to the full study: The patients had metastatic melanoma and were given first-line pembrolizumab or nivolumab plus ipilimumab as standard of care in the United Kingdom. To find early correlates of response, the study profiled the peripheral T cell receptor repertoires of patients with metastatic melanoma both before and after one cycle of checkpoint inhibitor therapy. Consecutive patients formed a training cohort, and a further independent group of patients from the same centre was pooled into an external validation set. What the study reported, not specific to this receptor: The relatively small sample size was recognized as a factor that could limit how well the results generalize. The study was unable to establish whether the T cell clones driving the repertoire changes were melanoma-specific or instead reflected general immune activation. A bifurcated reorganization of the PBMC repertoire at W3, with increased clonality or increased diversity, was observed in patients who later achieved disease control, unlike in progressors.

Every bulk PBMC sample was loaded with the same fixed amount of about 0.35 ug of DNA. TCR beta CDR3 sequences were amplified from genomic DNA using the immunoSEQ TCRb Assay kit according to manufacturer instructions. The KAPA Library Quantification Kit for Illumina platforms was used to quantify pooled libraries by qPCR. Sequencing of the pooled libraries was done on an Illumina NextSeq 500, with clustering at about 0.6-1.1 pM. The original methods were these. TCR data were analyzed using immunoSEQ ANALYZER and the R LymphoSeq package. A rearrangement efficiency score was calculated as productive divided by the sum of productive and non-productive CDR3 sequences. Within each patient, timepoints were compared pairwise for clonality, measured with the Gini coefficient, and for diversity, measured with the Renyi index at alpha=1. Clonal relatedness, based on an edit distance of 3, and repertoire similarity, based on the Bhattacharyya coefficient, were both computed in LymphoSeq. To classify response, a linear discriminant analysis based on week-3 changes in clonality and diversity was built with the R MASS and caret packages. In its TCRdb copy, this immuneACCESS table keeps in-frame sequences only and misses some clones. Where compared with another copy, unresolved V genes explain less than half of these, and the others have no known cause. V, J and clone size are those of that table, while D and trimming were read from the DNA. The sample includes several thousand clones, with 88% observed a single time. Clones ranked in the top ten supply 4% to 6% of the sample.

This clonotype was obtained from a human donor with melanoma. The material was blood, obtained from a patient treated with checkpoint blockade.

The CDR3 in this case is CASSENGSSGNTIYF. The nucleotide sequence is TGTGCCAGCAGTGAAAATGGGTCCTCTGGAAACACCATATATTTT. The rearranged chain carries TRBV6-1 and TRBJ1-3; no D gene call is confident. CDR1 and CDR2, per the germline V gene, are MNHNS and SASEGT. V loses 2 bases, J loses 0 bases, and the germline ends lie 8 bases apart. The CDR3, from cysteine to phenylalanine, totals 15 residues. This entry keeps only the CDR3 DNA: 45 bases, framed from base 1.